This TCR beta chain was found in a study of T cells after yellow fever vaccination. Study information: Fractions containing few cells were prepared with SMART-Seq v4 Ultra Low Input. Points from the study as a whole: A small share of clonotypes appeared in both CD4 and CD8 compartments. After the booster, over 95% of CD4 and more than 75% of CD8 primary-response clones were re-detected. There was a possibility that FACS-sorted repertoires contained abundant clonotypes contaminating from the bulk population.

One entry per CDR3 protein results from TCRdb running MiXCR on the 5' RACE reads. The sample lists roughly 310,000 distinct CDR3 sequences, 8.5% to 10% occurring once. This clonotype occurred a few times. Antigen: not known. This clonotype was sampled from a man aged 18 to 35 who received the YFV17D yellow fever vaccine. The specimen comprised PBMCs, sampled on the day of the first yellow fever vaccination.

The CDR3 reads CASSPQDSTDTQYF. The CDR3 nucleotides are TGCGCCAGCAGCCCACAGGATAGCACAGATACGCAGTATTTT. J is TRBJ2-3 and V is TRBV4-3, with D maybe TRBD1 (5 bases). Trimming left V 4 bases short and J 0 bases short, with 8 bases between. This CDR3 comprises 14 residues. Germline CDR1 reads LGHNA; CDR2 reads YSLEER.